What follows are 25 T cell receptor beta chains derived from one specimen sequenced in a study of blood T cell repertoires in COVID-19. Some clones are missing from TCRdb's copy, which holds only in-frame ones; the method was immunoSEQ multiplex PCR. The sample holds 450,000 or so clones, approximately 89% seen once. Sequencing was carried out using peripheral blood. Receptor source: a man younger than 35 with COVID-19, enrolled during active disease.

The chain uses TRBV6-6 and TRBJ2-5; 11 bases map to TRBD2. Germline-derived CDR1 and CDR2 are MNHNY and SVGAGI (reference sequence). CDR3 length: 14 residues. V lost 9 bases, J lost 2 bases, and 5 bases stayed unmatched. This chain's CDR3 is CASTGTSGQETQYF. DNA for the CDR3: TGTGCCAGTACGGGGACTAGCGGACAAGAGACCCAGTACTTC.

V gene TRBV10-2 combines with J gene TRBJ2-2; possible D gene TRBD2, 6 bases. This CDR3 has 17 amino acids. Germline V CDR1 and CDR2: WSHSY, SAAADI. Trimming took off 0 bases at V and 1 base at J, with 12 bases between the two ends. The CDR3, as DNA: TGCGCCAGCAGTGAGTCGTCACTAGCAGGGAACACCGGGGAGCTGTTTTTT. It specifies CASSESSLAGNTGELFF.

The CDR3: CASSLIPGPQAGEQYF. The DNA of the CDR3 is TGCGCCAGCAGCTTGATTCCGGGCCCCCAAGCGGGCGAGCAGTACTTC. V gene TRBV5-1 combines with J gene TRBJ2-7, with D possibly matching TRBD2 (6 bases). Germline CDR1 and CDR2: SGHRS and YFSETQ. Trimming shortened V by 1 base and J by 6 bases, and 20 bases separated the two germline ends. The length of the CDR3 is 16 residues.

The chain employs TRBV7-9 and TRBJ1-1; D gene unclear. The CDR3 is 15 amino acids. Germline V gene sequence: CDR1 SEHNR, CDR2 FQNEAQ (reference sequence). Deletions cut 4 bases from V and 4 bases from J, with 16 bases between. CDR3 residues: CASSSAQPGSTEAFF. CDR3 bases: TGTGCCAGCAGCTCCGCTCAGCCTGGGAGCACTGAAGCTTTCTTT.

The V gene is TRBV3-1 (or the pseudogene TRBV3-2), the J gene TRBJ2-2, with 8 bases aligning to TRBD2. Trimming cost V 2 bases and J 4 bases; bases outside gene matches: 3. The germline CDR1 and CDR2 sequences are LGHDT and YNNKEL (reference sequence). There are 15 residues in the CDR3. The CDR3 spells CASSQIAGSTGELFF. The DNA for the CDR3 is TGTGCCAGCAGCCAAATAGCGGGATCCACCGGGGAGCTGTTTTTT.

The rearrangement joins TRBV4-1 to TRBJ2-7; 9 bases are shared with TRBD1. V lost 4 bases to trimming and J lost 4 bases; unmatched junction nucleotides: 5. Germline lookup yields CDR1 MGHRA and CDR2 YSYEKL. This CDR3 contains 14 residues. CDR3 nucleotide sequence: TGCGCCAGCAGCCCCCGGGACAGGGTTTACGAGCAGTACTTC. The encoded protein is CASSPRDRVYEQYF.

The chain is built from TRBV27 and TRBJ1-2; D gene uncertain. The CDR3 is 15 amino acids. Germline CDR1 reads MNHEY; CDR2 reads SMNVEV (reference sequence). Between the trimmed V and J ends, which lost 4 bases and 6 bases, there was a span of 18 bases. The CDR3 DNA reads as TGTGCCAGCAGTTCCACTGATTTTACGAGGGATGGCTACACCTTC. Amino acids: CASSSTDFTRDGYTF.

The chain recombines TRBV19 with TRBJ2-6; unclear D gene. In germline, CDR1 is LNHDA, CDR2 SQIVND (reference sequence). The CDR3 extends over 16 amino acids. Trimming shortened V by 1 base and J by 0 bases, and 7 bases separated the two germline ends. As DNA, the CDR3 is TGTGCCAGTAGTATAGTGTCAGGCTCTGGGGCCAACGTCCTGACTTTC. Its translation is CASSIVSGSGANVLTF.

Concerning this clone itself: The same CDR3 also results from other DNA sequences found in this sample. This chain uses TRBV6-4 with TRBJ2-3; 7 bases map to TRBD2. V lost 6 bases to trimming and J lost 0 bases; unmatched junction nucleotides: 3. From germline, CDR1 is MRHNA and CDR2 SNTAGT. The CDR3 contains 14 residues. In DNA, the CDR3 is TGTGCCAGCAGGGCTAGCGGAAGCACAGATACGCAGTATTTT. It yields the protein CASRASGSTDTQYF.

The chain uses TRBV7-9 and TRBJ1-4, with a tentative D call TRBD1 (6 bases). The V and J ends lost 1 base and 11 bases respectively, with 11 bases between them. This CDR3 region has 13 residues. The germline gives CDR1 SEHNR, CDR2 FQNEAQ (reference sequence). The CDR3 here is CASSLDRVDKLFF. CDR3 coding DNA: TGTGCCAGCAGCTTAGACAGGGTGGATAAACTGTTTTTT.

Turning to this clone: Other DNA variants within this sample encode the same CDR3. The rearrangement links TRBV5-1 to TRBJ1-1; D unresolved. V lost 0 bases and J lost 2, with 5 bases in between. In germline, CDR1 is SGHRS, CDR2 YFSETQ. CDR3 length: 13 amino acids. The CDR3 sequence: CASSLGPNTEAFF. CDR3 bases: TGCGCCAGCAGCTTGGGGCCCAACACTGAAGCTTTCTTT.

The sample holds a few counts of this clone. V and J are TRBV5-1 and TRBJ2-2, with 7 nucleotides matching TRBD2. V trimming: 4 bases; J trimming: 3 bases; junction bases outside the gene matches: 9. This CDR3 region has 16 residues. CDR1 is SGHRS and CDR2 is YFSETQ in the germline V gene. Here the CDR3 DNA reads TGCGCCAGCAGCCTATCCACCGCGGGGGACACCGGGGAGCTGTTTTTT. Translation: CASSLSTAGDTGELFF.

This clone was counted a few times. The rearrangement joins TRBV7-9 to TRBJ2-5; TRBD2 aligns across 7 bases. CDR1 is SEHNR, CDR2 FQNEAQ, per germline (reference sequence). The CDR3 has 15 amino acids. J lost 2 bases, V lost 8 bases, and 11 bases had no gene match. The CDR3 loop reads CASAGGRVAQETQYF. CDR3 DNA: TGTGCCAGCGCCGGAGGGAGGGTCGCACAAGAGACCCAGTACTTC.

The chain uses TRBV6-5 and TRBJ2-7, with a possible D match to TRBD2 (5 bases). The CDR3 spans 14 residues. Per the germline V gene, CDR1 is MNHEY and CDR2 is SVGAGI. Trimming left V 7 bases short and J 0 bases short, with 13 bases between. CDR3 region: CASKRGQVSYEQYF. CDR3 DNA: TGTGCCAGCAAGAGAGGGCAGGTCTCCTACGAGCAGTACTTC.

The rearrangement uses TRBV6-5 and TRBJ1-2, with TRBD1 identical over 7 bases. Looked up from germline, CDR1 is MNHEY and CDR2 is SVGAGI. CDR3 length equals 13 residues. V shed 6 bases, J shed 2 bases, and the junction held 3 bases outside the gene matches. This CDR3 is CASSGDRNYGYTF. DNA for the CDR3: TGTGCCAGCAGCGGGGACAGAAACTATGGCTACACCTTC.

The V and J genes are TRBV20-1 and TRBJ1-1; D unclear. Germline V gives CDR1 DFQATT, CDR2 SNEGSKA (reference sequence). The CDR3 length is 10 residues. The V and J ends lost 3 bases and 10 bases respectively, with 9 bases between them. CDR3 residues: CSAREAGAFF. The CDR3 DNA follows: TGCAGTGCTAGGGAGGCGGGAGCTTTCTTT.

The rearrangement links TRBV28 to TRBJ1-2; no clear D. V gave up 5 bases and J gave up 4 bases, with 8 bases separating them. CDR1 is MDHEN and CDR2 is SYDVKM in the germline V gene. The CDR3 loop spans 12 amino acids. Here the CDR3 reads CASSRGPYGYTF. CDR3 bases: TGTGCCAGCAGTAGAGGTCCCTATGGCTACACCTTC.

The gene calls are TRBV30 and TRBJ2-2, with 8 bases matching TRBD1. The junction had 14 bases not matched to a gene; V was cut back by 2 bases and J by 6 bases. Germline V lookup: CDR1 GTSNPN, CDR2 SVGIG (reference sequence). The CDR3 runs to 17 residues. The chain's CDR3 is CAWSPPRGRGAAGELFF. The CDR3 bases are TGTGCCTGGAGTCCCCCCAGGGGGCGAGGGGCCGCCGGGGAGCTGTTTTTT.

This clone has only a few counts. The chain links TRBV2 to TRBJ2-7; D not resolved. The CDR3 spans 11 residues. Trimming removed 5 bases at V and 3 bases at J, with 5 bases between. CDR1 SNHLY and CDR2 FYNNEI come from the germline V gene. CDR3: CASSSLYEQYF. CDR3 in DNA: TGTGCCAGCAGTTCACTCTACGAGCAGTACTTC.

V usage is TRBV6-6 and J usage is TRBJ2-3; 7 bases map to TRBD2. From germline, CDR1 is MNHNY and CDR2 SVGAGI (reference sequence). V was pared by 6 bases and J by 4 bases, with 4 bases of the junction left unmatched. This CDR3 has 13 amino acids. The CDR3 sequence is CASRAREADTQYF. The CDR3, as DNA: TGTGCCAGCAGGGCCCGGGAGGCAGATACGCAGTATTTT.

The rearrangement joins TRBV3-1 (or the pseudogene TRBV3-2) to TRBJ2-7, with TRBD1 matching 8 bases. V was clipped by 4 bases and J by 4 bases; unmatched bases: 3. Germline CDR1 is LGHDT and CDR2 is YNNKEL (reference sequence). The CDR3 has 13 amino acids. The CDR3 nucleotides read TGTGCCAGCAGCCGAAACAGGGGGTACGAGCAGTACTTC. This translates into CASSRNRGYEQYF.

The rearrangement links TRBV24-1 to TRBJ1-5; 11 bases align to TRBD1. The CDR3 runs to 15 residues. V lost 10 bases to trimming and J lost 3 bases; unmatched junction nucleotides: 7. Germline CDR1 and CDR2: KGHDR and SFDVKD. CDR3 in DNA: TGTGCCACAGCCGGGACAGGGGGAACCAATCAGCCCCAGCATTTT. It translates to CATAGTGGTNQPQHF.

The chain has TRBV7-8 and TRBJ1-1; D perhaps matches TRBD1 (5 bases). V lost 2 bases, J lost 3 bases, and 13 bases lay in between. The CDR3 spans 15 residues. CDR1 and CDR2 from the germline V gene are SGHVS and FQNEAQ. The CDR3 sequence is CASSLLGGGYTEAFF. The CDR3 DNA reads TGTGCCAGCAGCTTATTGGGGGGAGGTTACACTGAAGCTTTCTTT.

The CDR3 region is CASSAGQGNYGYTF. In DNA, the CDR3 is TGTGCCAGCAGCGCCGGACAGGGAAACTATGGCTACACCTTC. The chain links TRBV5-6 to TRBJ1-2; TRBD1 matches 8 bases. Germline-derived CDR1 and CDR2 are SGHDT and YYEEEE. CDR3 size: 14 residues. The trim removed 4 bases at V and 2 bases at J, leaving 4 bases unmatched.

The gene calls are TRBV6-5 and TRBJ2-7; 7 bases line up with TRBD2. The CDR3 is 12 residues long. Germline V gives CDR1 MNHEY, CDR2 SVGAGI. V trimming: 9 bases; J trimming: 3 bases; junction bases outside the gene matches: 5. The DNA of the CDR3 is TGTGCCAGTAGGGGACTAAACTACGAGCAGTACTTC. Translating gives CASRGLNYEQYF.